Reported below is one TCR beta chain. This specimen belongs to a study of blood T cell repertoires in COVID-19. V was clipped by 6 bases and J by 9 bases, with 12 bases between them. CDR1 and CDR2 (germline): MNHEY, SVGAGI. This CDR3 spans 13 amino acids. The protocol was immunoSEQ multiplex PCR, while the TCRdb copy is restricted to in-frame clones and leaves out a portion. Of over 200,000 clones in the sample, 80% to 90% were seen once. The sample comprised PBMCs or T cells enriched from blood (not recorded which). This clonotype was obtained from a young man who had recovered from COVID-19. The rearrangement joins TRBV6-5 to TRBJ1-6; a weak D match, TRBD1 (6 bases). The CDR3 is CASRPQGFSPLHF. CDR3 in DNA: TGTGCCAGCAGGCCCCAGGGGTTTTCACCCCTCCACTTT.